The 20 T cell receptor beta chains below were found in one sample sequenced in a study of blood T cell repertoires in COVID-19 (dated by TCRdb to the early 2020s). The method behind the library was the immunoSEQ multiplex PCR assay. TCRdb stores this immuneACCESS table with in-frame sequences only. Part of the clones is absent; in the studies checked, under half of the shortfall reflects unresolved V genes, and no reason is known for the rest. The sample table contains some 200,000 clones; only one count was recorded for approximately 84% of them. The ten largest account for over 4.5% of the sample. Sequences were obtained from peripheral blood. These receptor sequences come from a man older than 75 with acute or convalescent COVID-19.

The chain employs TRBV5-6 and TRBJ1-3, with D maybe TRBD1 (5 bases). The V gene's germline CDR1 is SGHDT and CDR2 YYEEEE. With 1 base removed from V and 4 bases from J, the gap between germline ends came to 9 bases. The CDR3 has 14 residues. The CDR3: CASSLPGLGNTIYF. In DNA, the CDR3 is TGTGCCAGCAGCTTGCCAGGGCTCGGAAACACCATATATTTT.

The rearrangement joins TRBV27 to TRBJ1-5, with D possibly being TRBD1 (5 bases). V lost 5 bases and J lost 6, with 14 bases in between. CDR1 is MNHEY, CDR2 SMNVEV, per germline (reference sequence). The CDR3 extends over 14 amino acids. DNA of the CDR3: TGTGCCAGCAGTCTAACAGGAGATAGTCAGCCCCAGCATTTT. Translation gives CASSLTGDSQPQHF.

Here the CDR3 reads CASSLAGLAGINEQFF. The CDR3 coding sequence is TGTGCCAGCAGCTTGGCTGGACTAGCGGGAATAAATGAGCAGTTCTTC. The chain has TRBV7-2 and TRBJ2-1, with 12 bases matching TRBD2. This CDR3 has 16 residues. Germline CDR1 and CDR2: SGHTA and FQGNSA. The V segment lost 3 bases and the J segment 7 bases; nucleotides outside the gene matches: 7.

The chain employs TRBV30 and TRBJ1-1; 8 bases align to TRBD1. V lost 5 bases to trimming and J lost 4 bases; unmatched junction nucleotides: 6. In germline, CDR1 is GTSNPN, CDR2 SVGIG (reference sequence). The CDR3 spans 13 residues. The CDR3 DNA reads TGTGCCTGGGCCGGGACAGGCGCCACTGAAGCTTTCTTT. Its translation is CAWAGTGATEAFF.

As regards this clone: The same CDR3 can be traced to other DNA sequences in this sample. The CDR3 reads CASSQRQGAIYGYTF. CDR3 nucleotide sequence: TGTGCCAGCAGCCAACGACAGGGGGCCATCTATGGCTACACCTTC. This rearrangement joins TRBV14 to TRBJ1-2; 10 bases fit TRBD1. V dropped 2 bases and J dropped 4; count of bases not matched to a gene: 4. This CDR3 has 15 residues. Germline V gene sequence: CDR1 SGHDN, CDR2 FVKESK.

This sequence joins TRBV27 and TRBJ2-5; tentatively, D is TRBD1 (5 bases). The germline gives CDR1 MNHEY, CDR2 SMNVEV (reference sequence). Trimming took 5 bases from V and 1 from J, leaving 14 bases between them. The CDR3 covers 15 residues. The CDR3 nucleotides are TGTGCCAGCAGTGCACTGGGCAGGGCCCAAGAGACCCAGTACTTC. It specifies CASSALGRAQETQYF.

The DNA for the CDR3 is TGCGCCAGCAGCTTGAATGCAGGGGAGACCCAGTACTTC. It specifies CASSLNAGETQYF. The rearrangement joins TRBV5-1 to TRBJ2-5; D is possibly TRBD1 (5 bases). Deletions cut 1 base from V and 5 bases from J, with 9 bases between. This CDR3 contains 13 residues. CDR1 SGHRS and CDR2 YFSETQ come from the germline V gene.

The V and J genes are TRBV27 and TRBJ2-6, with D possibly matching TRBD1 (6 bases). The CDR3 length is 19 residues. The germline V and J ends were trimmed by 1 base and 0 bases, with 16 bases remaining between them. From germline, CDR1 is MNHEY and CDR2 SMNVEV (reference sequence). The CDR3 region is CASSLWAQGTSSGANVLTF. The CDR3 DNA is TGTGCCAGCAGTTTATGGGCACAGGGAACGAGCTCTGGGGCCAACGTCCTGACTTTC.

The CDR3 region has the DNA TGTGCCAGCAGCTACCTGACAGGGGAAGCTTTCTTT. Its protein product is CASSYLTGEAFF. This sequence joins TRBV7-9 and TRBJ1-1; 7 bases fit TRBD1. CDR1 and CDR2 (germline): SEHNR, FQNEAQ (reference sequence). The CDR3 spans 12 residues. V shed 4 bases, J shed 8 bases, and the junction held 4 bases outside the gene matches.

The rearrangement links TRBV11-3 to TRBJ2-1; the match to TRBD2 covers 9 bases. Looked up from germline, CDR1 is SGHNT and CDR2 is YENEEA. The CDR3 is 17 amino acids. Unmatched junction bases numbered 9, after V lost 5 bases and J lost 1 base. CDR3 sequence: CASSGGLAGGSYNEQFF. In DNA, the CDR3 is TGTGCCAGCAGCGGGGGACTTGCGGGAGGGTCCTACAATGAGCAGTTCTTC.

The V gene is TRBV5-1, the J gene TRBJ2-5; 7 bases fit TRBD2. V lost 2 bases and J lost 1; bases outside the gene matches: 8. Per germline, CDR1 SGHRS and CDR2 YFSETQ. There are 16 residues in the CDR3. Here the CDR3 DNA reads TGCGCCAGCAGCTTTGTACTTGGGGGGGGCCAAGAGACCCAGTACTTC. Amino acid sequence: CASSFVLGGGQETQYF.

CDR3 sequence reads: CAWSQQGEKLFF. As DNA, the CDR3 is TGTGCCTGGAGTCAACAGGGGGAAAAACTGTTTTTT. This sequence joins TRBV30 and TRBJ1-4; 7 bases fit TRBD1. Trimming cost V 2 bases and J 8 bases; bases outside gene matches: 2. The CDR3 totals 12 residues. Germline-derived CDR1 and CDR2 are GTSNPN and SVGIG (reference sequence).

The chain is built from TRBV7-6 and TRBJ2-3, with 10 positions matching TRBD2. Trimming removed 5 bases from V and 4 bases from J; junction bases left unmatched: 6. The CDR3 has 15 residues. The germline V gene encodes CDR1 SGHVS and CDR2 FNYEAQ. Written as DNA, the CDR3 is TGTGCCAGCAGCCCTAGCGGGAGTGCGGCAGATACGCAGTATTTT. This translates into CASSPSGSAADTQYF.

This chain joins TRBV7-2 and TRBJ2-3; D might be TRBD1 (6 bases). From germline, CDR1 is SGHTA and CDR2 FQGNSA. CDR3 size: 16 residues. V dropped 1 base and J dropped 1 base, with 12 bases sitting between them. CDR3 nucleotide sequence: TGTGCCAGCAGCTTAGTTGGGGCAGGGGGCACAGATACGCAGTATTTT. Its translation: CASSLVGAGGTDTQYF.

This clone was detected only once. The V call is TRBV4-2, the J call TRBJ2-3; 11 bases are shared with TRBD2. The CDR3 consists of 16 residues. Losses at the gene ends were 0 bases for V and 6 bases for J; bases not matched to a gene: 5. Germline V gene sequence: CDR1 LGHNA, CDR2 YNFKEQ. The CDR3 DNA reads as TGTGCCAGCAGCCAAGACTTACTAGCGGGAGTGGATACGCAGTATTTT. It encodes CASSQDLLAGVDTQYF.

A few counts support this clone. The chain links TRBV19 to TRBJ1-2; tentative D call: TRBD1 (5 bases). Between the trimmed V and J ends, which lost 6 bases and 4 bases, there was a span of 15 bases. The CDR3 extends over 14 amino acids. Per the germline V gene, CDR1 is LNHDA and CDR2 is SQIVND (reference sequence). CDR3: CASRDQGPLYGYTF. The CDR3, as DNA: TGTGCCAGTAGGGACCAGGGTCCACTCTATGGCTACACCTTC.

V gene TRBV29-1 combines with J gene TRBJ2-1, with 8 bases matching TRBD1. The CDR3 contains 18 residues. V lost 2 bases and J lost 0; bases outside the gene matches: 12. Germline CDR1 SQVTM, CDR2 ANQGSEA. CDR3 DNA: TGCAGCGTTGAAAGGACAGGGATCAGGGGGAGCTCCTACAATGAGCAGTTCTTC. Its translation: CSVERTGIRGSSYNEQFF.

The chain recombines TRBV10-1 with TRBJ2-1, with TRBD2 identical over 10 bases. In germline, CDR1 is WNHNN, CDR2 SYGVQD (reference sequence). The length of the CDR3 is 14 residues. Germline trimming cut 4 bases from V and 5 bases from J; bases unmatched to any gene: 2. DNA of the CDR3: TGCGCCAGCAGTGGGGGACTAGCGAACAATGAGCAGTTCTTC. Translating it yields CASSGGLANNEQFF.

This clone was observed a single time. V is TRBV7-2 and J is TRBJ2-7; D is undetermined. The V end was cut by 11 bases, the J end by 2 bases, with 19 bases between. Per the germline V gene, CDR1 is SGHTA and CDR2 is FQGNSA. The CDR3 is made up of 14 amino acids. In DNA, the CDR3 is TGTGCCCGAGCTTGGGCCCAGACCCCCTACGAGCAGTACGTC. This codes for CARAWAQTPYEQYV.

V usage is TRBV5-8 and J usage is TRBJ1-5; 8 nucleotides agree with TRBD1. Trimming at V came to 0 bases and at J to 4 bases, leaving 6 bases not matched to a gene. Germline assignment: CDR1 SGHTS and CDR2 YDEGEE. CDR3 length: 16 residues. The CDR3 sequence: CASSLEVNRGNQPQHF. In nucleotides, the CDR3 is TGTGCCAGCAGCTTGGAGGTTAACAGGGGGAATCAGCCCCAGCATTTT.